This TCR beta chain appears in the sequencing data of a study of T-cell memory formation after mild COVID-19. Study outcomes and limitations: Memory cells collected pre-infection included some clones that later responded, suggesting cross-reactive memory joined. What remained unconfirmed was the SARS-CoV-2 specificity of second-wave clones peaking on day 37. Day 15 to 85 contractors were CD4/CD8 balanced; later expanders leaned CD4+.

This clonotype was detected only a few times. The antigen is unknown. V lost 3 bases, J lost 2 bases, and 16 bases lay in between. CDR1 SGHRS and CDR2 YFSETQ come from the germline V gene. This CDR3 has 16 amino acids. TCRdb ran MiXCR on the 5' RACE reads and lists one entry per CDR3 protein. The table lists under 700,000 distinct CDR3 sequences, roughly 20% of them singletons. The genes are TRBV5-1 and TRBJ2-3; tentative D call: TRBD1 (8 bases). The receptor was derived from an adult woman who had mild COVID-19 (a few samples of this study predate the infection). Cell type and time point are not known. Source material: PBMCs or a T cell subset sorted from them (not recorded which). The CDR3 region is CASSSQQGGSTDTQYF. Here the CDR3 DNA reads TGCGCCAGCAGCTCACAACAGGGGGGGTCCACAGATACGCAGTATTTT.